The next 15 T cell receptor beta chains were all read from a single sample in a study of Ad26.COV2.S vaccination and SARS-CoV-2 variants. Clones were read by immunoSEQ multiplex PCR, and TCRdb kept only the in-frame ones, dropping some. Seen here are more than 250,000 clones, about 90% observed once, and the top ten hold under 4%. Treatment denoted: about 20 received Ad26.COV2.S at low or high dose, single or two shots; 5 received placebo; per-sample allocation not given. Samples came from day 63 after the first vaccine or placebo injection. Sample: peripheral blood, taken in a trial of Ad26.COV2.S vaccine versus placebo. Receptors were obtained from a person aged 18-60 years who received the Ad26.COV2.S COVID-19 vaccine or a placebo.

The chain recombines TRBV19 with TRBJ2-5; 8 bases are a match to TRBD1. V shed 3 bases, J shed 5 bases, and the junction held 14 bases outside the gene matches. CDR3 length: 17 residues. Germline CDR1 LNHDA, CDR2 SQIVND (reference sequence). The CDR3 coding sequence is TGTGCCAGTAGTATTTGGACAGGGTTAGCGCCCGGTGAGACCCAGTACTTC. This sequence encodes CASSIWTGLAPGETQYF.

V usage is TRBV5-6 and J usage is TRBJ1-2; the D is unclear. The CDR3 contains 15 residues. Germline CDR1 SGHDT, CDR2 YYEEEE. With 0 bases removed from V and 4 bases from J, the gap between germline ends came to 13 bases. In nucleotides, the CDR3 is TGTGCCAGCAGCTTGGCCGGGGTCCAATCCTATGGCTACACCTTC. Its protein product is CASSLAGVQSYGYTF.

V and J are TRBV6-5 and TRBJ1-3; D unresolved. V was clipped by 8 bases and J by 3 bases, with 8 bases between them. The CDR3 covers 12 residues. Germline V gives CDR1 MNHEY, CDR2 SVGAGI. For the CDR3, the DNA is TGTGCCAGCCATTCAGATGGAAACACCATATATTTT. It encodes CASHSDGNTIYF.

The V gene is TRBV29-1, the J gene TRBJ1-2, with D maybe TRBD1 (6 bases). V was cut by 4 bases and J by 3 bases, with 15 bases left in between. CDR1 SQVTM and CDR2 ANQGSEA come from the germline V gene. The CDR3 extends over 14 amino acids. In DNA, the CDR3 is TGCAGCGTTGTTTGGCAGGGGAGGGACTATGGCTACACCTTC. Translation: CSVVWQGRDYGYTF.

The gene calls are TRBV2 and TRBJ2-3, with 9 bases matching TRBD2. V dropped 2 bases and J dropped 2; count of bases not matched to a gene: 17. The CDR3 spans 20 residues. Germline V lookup: CDR1 SNHLY, CDR2 FYNNEI. CDR3: CASSETTSGPRAYNTDTQYF. CDR3 nucleotides: TGTGCCAGCAGTGAAACGACTAGCGGACCGCGGGCGTACAACACAGATACGCAGTATTTT.

The gene calls are TRBV19 and TRBJ2-7; possibly TRBD2 for D (7 bases). V was clipped by 0 bases and J by 4 bases, with 16 bases between them. The CDR3 loop spans 16 amino acids. Germline V gene lookup returns CDR1 LNHDA and CDR2 SQIVND (reference sequence). Here the CDR3 reads CASSIDHPGGRYEQYF. The CDR3 region has the DNA TGTGCCAGTAGTATAGATCACCCGGGGGGCAGGTACGAGCAGTACTTC.

Remarks on this clone: The junction departs from germline at one end; a sequencing error may be responsible. This sequence joins TRBV28 and TRBJ1-6, with D unclear. The CDR3 has 14 amino acids. CDR1 MDHEN and CDR2 SYDVKM come from the germline V gene. CDR3 DNA: TGTGCCAGCTTTCCCAGCTCCTATAATTCACCCCTCTACTTT. It translates to CASFPSSYNSPLYF.

The rearrangement uses TRBV27 and TRBJ2-1, with D uncertain. V shed 5 bases and J shed 2 bases, with 22 bases lying between them. CDR3 length: 18 residues. The germline V gene has CDR1 MNHEY and CDR2 SMNVEV (reference sequence). The CDR3 sequence: CASSARMGNDRAYNEQFF. The CDR3, as DNA: TGTGCCAGCAGTGCCCGAATGGGGAACGATAGGGCCTACAATGAGCAGTTCTTC.

This chain joins TRBV6-2 or TRBV6-3 and TRBJ1-1; D unresolved. Trimming removed 5 bases from V and 2 bases from J, with 15 bases in between. Per germline, CDR1 MNHEY and CDR2 SVGEGT. The CDR3 contains 15 residues. The CDR3 nucleotides read TGTGCCAGCAGTCCAAGCCTAAGGGTAAACACTGAAGCTTTCTTT. This codes for CASSPSLRVNTEAFF.

The chain uses TRBV2 and TRBJ2-1; unclear D gene. Germline loops: CDR1 SNHLY, CDR2 FYNNEI. The CDR3 is made up of 14 amino acids. V was clipped by 7 bases and J by 1 base, with 11 bases between them. CDR3 residues: CASTGRRSYNEQFF. The DNA of the CDR3 is TGTGCCAGCACAGGCAGGCGTTCCTACAATGAGCAGTTCTTC.

The V call is TRBV27, the J call TRBJ2-2; TRBD1 aligns across 9 bases. Per germline, CDR1 MNHEY and CDR2 SMNVEV (reference sequence). This CDR3 contains 18 residues. With V trimmed by 3 bases and J by 4 bases, 12 bases remained unmatched. The CDR3 loop reads CASSFLPGGTGFTGELFF. CDR3 bases: TGTGCCAGCAGTTTCCTTCCTGGGGGGACAGGGTTCACCGGGGAGCTGTTTTTT.

The rearrangement uses TRBV10-3 and TRBJ2-2; D unclear. The V gene lost 6 bases and the J gene lost 7 bases, with 6 bases spanning the gap. The CDR3 runs 11 residues. Germline loops: CDR1 ENHRY, CDR2 SYGVKD. The DNA of the CDR3 is TGTGCCATCAGCTATGGCGGGGAGCTGTTTTTT. Translated: CAISYGGELFF.

The chain carries TRBV28 and TRBJ1-1; D is possibly TRBD1 (5 bases). Germline CDR1 and CDR2: MDHEN and SYDVKM. This CDR3 comprises 16 residues. V was cut by 8 bases and J by 3 bases, with 22 bases left in between. The CDR3 region has the DNA TGTGCCAGCCCTCGCGGGGGAGGTAGTTGGGACACTGAAGCTTTCTTT. Translating it yields CASPRGGGSWDTEAFF. The full variable domain, rest sourced from reference TRBV28 and TRBJ1-1, is DVKVTQSSRYLVKRTGEKVFLECVQDMDHENMFWYRQDPGLGLRLIYFSYDVKMKEKGDIPEGYSVSREKKERFSLILESASTNQTSMYLCASPRGGGSWDTEAFFGQGTRLTVV.

This chain connects TRBV6-5 to TRBJ2-1; 7 bases are shared with TRBD1. Germline V gives CDR1 MNHEY, CDR2 SVGAGI. The CDR3 is 15 residues long. V shed 2 bases and J 5 bases; nucleotides not matched to a gene: 6. The DNA of the CDR3 is TGTGCCAGCAGTTACACCGGACAGGTAGACAATGAGCAGTTCTTC. Amino acid sequence: CASSYTGQVDNEQFF.

The CDR3 here is CASSPRLAGAYGNEQFF. CDR3 bases: TGTGCCAGCAGCCCCCGACTAGCGGGAGCGTACGGCAATGAGCAGTTCTTC. This chain links TRBV9 with TRBJ2-1; 12 bases map to TRBD2. V lost 4 bases, J lost 6 bases, and 11 bases stayed unmatched. Germline CDR1 is SGDLS and CDR2 is YYNGEE. This CDR3 has 17 amino acids.